The 17 T cell receptor beta chains reported below all come from one sample, sequenced in a study of metastatic and nonmetastatic thyroid tumors. Not a single patient had been given any form of treatment at any point before undergoing thyroid surgery. TCRdb re-clonotyped the PCR reads via MiXCR. The table records roughly 30,000 clones, roughly a quarter of them present only once. The material sequenced was blood. All receptors derive from a female donor with papillary thyroid cancer or a benign thyroid nodule (not recorded which). Some clones in this sample may be carry-over from other donors' samples.

This clone turned up a few times. One junction end disagrees with the germline gene, perhaps due to a read error. The gene calls are TRBV6-2 or TRBV6-3 and TRBJ2-1, with 11 bases that match TRBD2. CDR1 and CDR2 (germline): MNHEY, SVGEGT. This CDR3 region has 17 residues. The CDR3 protein is CASSSLTSGIGGNEQFF. As DNA, the CDR3 is TGTGCAAGCAGTTCTTTGACTAGCGGGATAGGCGGGAATGAGCAGTTCTTC.

The CDR3 DNA reads as TGCAGTGCTAGGCGACCTCGCGAGACTAATGAAAAACTGTTTTTT. Its protein is CSARRPRETNEKLFF. The chain carries TRBV20-1 and TRBJ1-4; D unclear. The CDR3 length is 15 residues. V was clipped by 3 bases and J by 2 bases, with 13 bases between them. The germline V gene has CDR1 DFQATT and CDR2 SNEGSKA (reference sequence).

The gene calls are TRBV28 and TRBJ2-1; D gene uncertain. The CDR3 length is 12 residues. The V gene's germline CDR1 is MDHEN and CDR2 SYDVKM. DNA of the CDR3: TGTGCAAACCGGAGCTCCTACAATGAGCAGTTCTTC. Protein product: CANRSSYNEQFF.

This clone was found a few times. CDR3 coding DNA: TGTGCCAGCAGTTCTCCCCACAGGGGGCTGGCTTTCTTT. This encodes CASSSPHRGLAFF. This chain uses TRBV28 with TRBJ1-1, with 9 positions matching TRBD1. Germline V lookup: CDR1 MDHEN, CDR2 SYDVKM. V shed 4 bases, J shed 11 bases, and the junction held 8 bases outside the gene matches. The CDR3 consists of 13 residues.

The chain is built from TRBV6-2 or TRBV6-3 and TRBJ2-7; the match to TRBD2 covers 7 bases. V dropped 2 bases and J dropped 3; count of bases not matched to a gene: 4. The germline V gene has CDR1 MNHEY and CDR2 SVGEGT. The CDR3 extends over 14 amino acids. CDR3 DNA sequence: TGTGCCAGCAGTTACGGGGGGGAATTCTACGAGCAGTACTTC. It is translated as CASSYGGEFYEQYF.

By proportion, this clone is medium-sized. This sequence joins TRBV7-9 and TRBJ1-2; tentatively, D is TRBD1 (6 bases). Germline CDR1 and CDR2: SEHNR and FQNEAQ (reference sequence). The CDR3 is 12 amino acids. V was clipped by 5 bases and J by 7 bases, with 11 bases between them. The CDR3 region has the DNA TGTGCCAGCAGCCACAGGGAGGCTGGCTACACCTTC. Translation gives CASSHREAGYTF.

This clone came up many times. CDR3 coding DNA: TGTGCCAGCAGGACCTCCGGTACGCAGTATTTT. It yields the protein CASRTSGTQYF. The genes are TRBV6-2 or TRBV6-3 and TRBJ2-3; no clear D gene. The germline V and J ends were trimmed by 6 bases and 8 bases, with 9 bases remaining between them. The CDR3 contains 11 residues. Per the germline V gene, CDR1 is MNHEY and CDR2 is SVGEGT.

This clone was detected ten times or more. The chain recombines TRBV11-2 with TRBJ1-2, with D maybe TRBD1 (5 bases). The V end lost 1 base, the J end lost 5 bases, and 5 bases lay between the germline ends. This CDR3 has 12 amino acids. Germline CDR1 reads SGHAT; CDR2 reads FQNNGV. The CDR3 bases are TGTGCCAGCAGCTTAGCAGGGTATGGCTACACCTTC. As protein: CASSLAGYGYTF.

This clone is labeled medium-sized. J is TRBJ2-6 and V is TRBV6-6; no reliable D call. The CDR3 totals 15 residues. Germline loops: CDR1 MNHNY, CDR2 SVGAGI (reference sequence). V lost 1 base and J 0 bases, leaving 4 bases between the germline ends. The CDR3 here is CASSYFGSGANVLTF. The DNA of the CDR3 is TGTGCCAGCAGTTACTTCGGCTCTGGGGCCAACGTCCTGACTTTC.

This clone was seen at least ten times. The V call is TRBV20-1, the J call TRBJ2-2; no firm D call. CDR1 and CDR2 (germline): DFQATT, SNEGSKA (reference sequence). The CDR3 is made up of 13 amino acids. The V and J ends lost 3 bases and 0 bases respectively, with 5 bases between them. The CDR3 loop is CSARSPNTGELFF. The CDR3 region has the DNA TGCAGTGCTAGGAGCCCGAACACCGGGGAGCTGTTTTTT.

This clone has at least ten counts. This sequence may be a read error, since a much larger clone differs from it by one base. Here the CDR3 omits its conserved ending phenylalanine or tryptophan, so a read error is the likely source. The rearrangement joins TRBV6-6 to TRBJ1-2; the D is unclear. The length of the CDR3 is 13 residues. Germline CDR1 MNHNY, CDR2 SVGAGI (reference sequence). Trimming took off 2 bases at V and 4 bases at J, with 8 bases between the two ends. The CDR3 sequence: CASSYNSLYGYTL. DNA of the CDR3: TGTGCCAGCAGTTACAACAGCCTCTATGGCTACACCCTC.

This clone was counted at least ten times. Distinct nucleotide sequences in the sample also encode this CDR3. The chain couples TRBV19 to TRBJ2-1; 10 bases agree with TRBD1. This CDR3 has 17 amino acids. Germline loops: CDR1 LNHDA, CDR2 SQIVND (reference sequence). V lost 5 bases and J lost 0; bases outside the gene matches: 7. The CDR3 here is CASSRTGQGFSYNEQFF. The CDR3, as DNA: TGTGCCAGTAGTCGCACGGGACAGGGGTTCTCCTACAATGAGCAGTTCTTC.

This clone has ten or more counts. The chain has TRBV5-1 and TRBJ1-6; D might be TRBD1 (5 bases). Germline-derived CDR1 and CDR2 are SGHRS and YFSETQ. The CDR3 runs 14 residues. V was pared by 4 bases and J by 7 bases, with 12 bases between. For the CDR3, the DNA is TGCGCCAGCAGCCCCGGGACGGTAAATTCACCCCTCCACTTT. Amino acid sequence: CASSPGTVNSPLHF.

This clone was seen a few times. The conserved phenylalanine or tryptophan normally closing the CDR3 is absent here, so this likely arose from a read error. The chain uses TRBV15 and TRBJ2-7; the D gene is possibly TRBD2 (5 bases). The germline gives CDR1 LNHNV, CDR2 YYDKDF (reference sequence). The germline V and J ends were trimmed by 1 base and 4 bases, with 14 bases remaining between them. This CDR3 region has 15 residues. This CDR3 reads CATSRASWSFYEQYL. The DNA of the CDR3 is TGTGCCACCAGCAGAGCTAGCTGGAGTTTTTACGAGCAGTACCTC.

J is TRBJ2-7 and V is TRBV2; D is possibly TRBD2 (6 bases). The V gene's germline CDR1 is SNHLY and CDR2 FYNNEI. V was pared by 7 bases and J by 3 bases, with 16 bases between. This CDR3 spans 14 amino acids. CDR3: CASKPSGPNYEQYF. CDR3 nucleotide sequence: TGTGCCAGCAAACCCAGCGGGCCCAACTACGAGCAGTACTTC.

The chain combines TRBV12-1 with TRBJ2-3. TRBV12-1 is listed as a pseudogene. The CDR3 totals 14 residues. The CDR3 protein is CASSSWDSTDTQYF. In nucleotides, the CDR3 is TGTGCCAGCAGCTCTTGGGACAGCACAGATACGCAGTATTTT.

This clone has a count of ten or more. The V gene is TRBV5-7, the J gene TRBJ2-2; tentatively, D is TRBD2 (6 bases). TRBV5-7 is marked as an open reading frame, function uncertain. V lost 3 bases and J 8 bases, leaving 11 bases between the germline ends. The CDR3 has 13 amino acids. The CDR3 region is CASSSGLTGELFF. The CDR3 nucleotides read TGTGCCAGCAGCTCGGGACTGACAGGGGAGCTGTTTTTT.